The 5 T cell receptor beta chains in this list originate from one sample, sequenced in a study of blood T cell repertoires in COVID-19. Here immunoSEQ multiplex PCR was the method, and the copy in TCRdb shows in-frame clones only, minus some. This sample has over 200,000 clones, with around 88% found just once. Input material: peripheral blood. These receptors were taken from an elderly man with acute or convalescent COVID-19.

Comments on this clone: Its ends do not fully match the called genes, so a read error is possible. The chain combines TRBV7-7 with TRBJ2-1; 10 nucleotides align to TRBD2. This CDR3 has 15 amino acids. Per the germline V gene, CDR1 is SSHAT and CDR2 is FNYEAQ (reference sequence). CDR3 sequence (DNA): TGTGCTAGCAGCTTGCAGCGGGGGGGCCATTATGAGCAGTTCTTC. The encoded protein is CASSLQRGGHYEQFF.

About this clone: Different DNA sequences within this sample yield the same CDR3. The chain couples TRBV18 to TRBJ1-1; 8 nucleotides line up with TRBD1. The CDR3 has 15 amino acids. Germline CDR1 KGHSH, CDR2 LQKENI. After removal of 3 bases from V and 0 bases from J, the junction contained 3 bases not matched to a gene. CDR3: CASSPAQGVNTEAFF. DNA for the CDR3: TGTGCCAGCTCACCGGCACAGGGGGTGAACACTGAAGCTTTCTTT.

The rearrangement uses TRBV15 and TRBJ2-1; a possible D gene is TRBD2 (6 bases). CDR1 and CDR2 (germline): LNHNV, YYDKDF (reference sequence). The ends were cut back, 1 base at V and 5 bases at J, with 12 bases in the middle. The CDR3 runs 15 residues. CDR3 sequence (DNA): TGTGCCACCAGCAGAGGGCCCCAGCGGGACAATGAGCAGTTCTTC. This codes for CATSRGPQRDNEQFF. The full variable domain, rest sourced from reference TRBV15 and TRBJ2-1, is DAMVIQNPRYQVTQFGKPVTLSCSQTLNHNVMYWYQQKSSQAPKLLFHYYDKDFNNEADTPDNFQSRRPNTSFCFLDIRSPGLGDTAMYLCATSRGPQRDNEQFFGPGTRLTVL.

The rearrangement joins TRBV19 to TRBJ1-4, with no clear D. Trimming stripped 9 bases from V and 4 bases from J, with 12 bases between. In germline, CDR1 is LNHDA, CDR2 SQIVND (reference sequence). The CDR3 is 13 residues long. The CDR3 loop is CASEGEFNEKLFF. DNA of the CDR3: TGTGCCAGCGAGGGAGAGTTTAATGAAAAACTGTTTTTT.

The J gene is TRBJ1-4, the V gene TRBV9; 7 bases map to TRBD1. After removal of 3 bases from V and 8 bases from J, the junction contained 10 bases not matched to a gene. The CDR3 spans 15 residues. Germline CDR1 and CDR2: SGDLS and YYNGEE. The CDR3 spells CASSAQDHRGEKLFF. DNA for the CDR3: TGTGCCAGCAGCGCCCAGGATCACAGGGGCGAAAAACTGTTTTTT.